These 5 T cell receptor beta chains were all obtained from the same sample, sequenced in a study of T cell responses to AZD1222 COVID-19 vaccine. Assay used: immunoSEQ multiplex PCR; TCRdb lists only in-frame clones, some missing. The sample has about 140,000 clones, around 90% seen once. The source was peripheral blood, collected 28 days after the second dose of the MenACWY control vaccine. All receptors come from an adult who received the MenACWY meningococcal vaccine as a control.

This clone occurred once. This chain connects TRBV18 to TRBJ2-5; D not resolved. Germline V CDR1 and CDR2: KGHSH, LQKENI. Trimming removed 4 bases at V and 0 bases at J, with 6 bases between. This CDR3 has 13 residues. The CDR3 here is CASSQTHQETQYF. CDR3 nucleotides: TGTGCCAGCTCACAGACACACCAAGAGACCCAGTACTTC. The full variable domain, with the rest looked up from reference TRBV18 and TRBJ2-5, is NAGVMQNPRHLVRRRGQEARLRCSPMKGHSHVYWYRQLPEEGLKFMVYLQKENIIDESGMPKERFSAEFPKEGPSILRIQQVVRGDSAAYFCASSQTHQETQYFGPGTRLLVL.

The rearrangement links TRBV18 to TRBJ2-2, with D perhaps TRBD2 (6 bases). Germline V gene lookup returns CDR1 KGHSH and CDR2 LQKENI. V was trimmed by 1 base and J by 2 bases, leaving 11 bases between them. The CDR3 sequence is 16 residues long. The CDR3 region is CASSPLTSPNTGELFF. In DNA form, the CDR3 reads TGTGCCAGCTCACCACTTACTAGCCCTAACACCGGGGAGCTGTTTTTT.

The V and J genes are TRBV29-1 and TRBJ2-2, with D perhaps TRBD1 or TRBD2 (7 bases each). V lost 7 bases to trimming and J lost 7 bases, with 19 bases between them. Germline V gene sequence: CDR1 SQVTM, CDR2 ANQGSEA. The CDR3 has 14 residues. The DNA for the CDR3 is TGCAGCGCCTGGGAGGGGGCGATGCTCGGGGAGCTGTTTTTT. Protein product: CSAWEGAMLGELFF.

This clone was found once. The gene calls are TRBV12-5 and TRBJ2-5, with 8 bases aligning to TRBD1. In germline, CDR1 is LGHNT, CDR2 FRNRAP. V shed 6 bases, J shed 5 bases, and the junction held 8 bases outside the gene matches. The CDR3 has 14 residues. Here the CDR3 reads CASGSGTGFETQYF. The CDR3 nucleotides read TGTGCTAGTGGGTCCGGGACAGGCTTTGAGACCCAGTACTTC. Drawing the rest from reference TRBV12-5 and TRBJ2-5, the complete variable domain is DARVTQTPRHKVTEMGQEVTMRCQPILGHNTVFWYRQTMMQGLELLAYFRNRAPLDDSGMPKDRFSAEMPDATLATLKIQPSEPRDSAVYFCASGSGTGFETQYFGPGTRLLVL.

The gene calls are TRBV28 and TRBJ2-4, with unresolved D. V lost 4 bases and J 5 bases, leaving 3 bases between the germline ends. The germline gives CDR1 MDHEN, CDR2 SYDVKM. The CDR3 contains 11 residues. For the CDR3, the DNA is TGTGCCAGCAGTTCAGAAAACATTCAGTACTTC. It is translated as CASSSENIQYF.